These T cell receptor beta chains were read from a single sample in a study of T cells after yellow fever vaccination. TCRdb independently ran MiXCR on the 5' RACE reads; one entry per CDR3 protein. The sample lists 250,000 to 400,000 distinct CDR3 sequences; approximately 4% were seen once. Material: PBMCs, obtained 5 days after the yellow fever booster vaccination. These TCRs come from a man between 18 and 29 years old who received the YFV17D yellow fever vaccine. Each CDR3 is given with its conserved first and last residue. The order of the fields is J gene, D gene, V gene, clone size, CDR3 protein, CDR3 DNA. The D gene is left open where the match is weak. Clone size is shown for a subset of rows, as once, few, many or a class of expanded clone.

>TRBJ2-7|TRBD2|TRBV4-3|many
CASSQGGGEQYF
TGCGCCAGCAGCCAAGGGGGGGGCGAGCAGTACTTC
>TRBJ2-3|.|TRBV4-3|.
CASSQDLALNGTDTQYF
TGCGCCAGCAGCCAAGATTTAGCCCTAAACGGGACAGATACGCAGTATTTT
>TRBJ2-1|TRBD2|TRBV18|many
CASSPTSGGAYEQFF
TGTGCCAGCTCACCGACTAGCGGGGGGGCGTATGAGCAGTTCTTC
>TRBJ1-1|.|TRBV29-1|many
CSVLRGLATEAFF
TGCAGCGTTCTGAGAGGGCTCGCCACTGAAGCTTTCTTT
>TRBJ2-3|TRBD1|TRBV3-1|few
CASSMGQVVGDTQYF
TGTGCCAGCAGTATGGGACAGGTTGTTGGAGATACGCAGTATTTT
>TRBJ1-1|TRBD1|TRBV5-4|few
CASSLGATGQDTEAFF
TGTGCCAGCAGCTTGGGGGCGACAGGGCAAGACACTGAAGCTTTCTTT
>TRBJ1-4|TRBD1|TRBV4-3|.
CASSQDGTGGLYEKLFF
TGCGCCAGCAGCCAAGATGGGACAGGAGGGCTTTATGAAAAACTGTTTTTT
>TRBJ2-3|TRBD2|TRBV7-2|many
CASSLATQAGGSTDTQYF
TGTGCCAGCAGCTTAGCGACCCAAGCGGGGGGGAGCACAGATACGCAGTATTTT
>TRBJ1-1|TRBD1|TRBV5-6|.
CASSSGTGAFYRTEAFF
TGTGCCAGCAGTTCCGGGACAGGGGCCTTTTATCGCACTGAAGCTTTCTTT
>TRBJ1-1|TRBD1|TRBV20-1|few
CSARDWGTGDTEAFF
TGCAGTGCTAGAGATTGGGGGACAGGGGACACTGAAGCTTTCTTT
>TRBJ2-6|.|TRBV5-1|few
CASSSRTYRGPTSSGANVLTF
TGCGCCAGCAGCTCCAGAACGTACAGAGGCCCGACTAGCTCTGGGGCCAACGTCCTGACTTTC
>TRBJ1-2|.|TRBV6-5|many
CASSYSLAGSLYGYTF
TGTGCCAGCAGTTACTCTTTGGCAGGGAGTTTGTATGGCTACACCTTC
>TRBJ2-7|TRBD1|TRBV25-1|.
CASSEEGTGAYEQYF
TGTGCCAGCAGTGAAGAGGGGACAGGAGCCTACGAGCAGTACTTC
>TRBJ2-5|TRBD2|TRBV3-1|few
CASSRWTSGEETQYF
TGTGCCAGCAGCCGCTGGACTAGCGGGGAAGAGACCCAGTACTTC
>TRBJ2-1|TRBD1|TRBV5-6|many
CASRKDRYNEQFF
TGTGCCAGCAGAAAGGACAGGTACAATGAGCAGTTCTTC
>TRBJ1-3|.|TRBV9|few
CASSVANSGNTIYF
TGTGCCAGCAGCGTAGCGAACTCTGGAAACACCATATATTTT
>TRBJ1-5|.|TRBV7-2|few
CASSPYWASNQPQHF
TGTGCCAGCAGCCCCTACTGGGCCAGCAATCAGCCCCAGCATTTT
>TRBJ2-3|TRBD2|TRBV11-2|many
CASSPGTSGETSTDTQYF
TGTGCCAGCAGCCCTGGGACTAGCGGGGAGACTAGCACAGATACGCAGTATTTT
>TRBJ2-7|TRBD2|TRBV4-1|few
CASSQGRGLASYEQYF
TGCGCCAGCAGCCAAGGAAGGGGACTAGCCTCCTACGAGCAGTACTTC
>TRBJ2-7|TRBD2|TRBV5-1|few
CASSLSGVSSYEQYF
TGCGCCAGCAGCCTCAGCGGGGTGAGCTCCTACGAGCAGTACTTC
>TRBJ2-7|.|TRBV20-1|few
CSARDGRGDSYEQYF
TGCAGTGCTAGAGATGGCAGGGGCGACAGCTACGAGCAGTACTTC
>TRBJ2-5|.|TRBV7-9|many
CASSPLMGGKTQYF
TGTGCCAGCAGCCCCCTGATGGGGGGAAAGACCCAGTACTTC
>TRBJ2-1|TRBD1|TRBV20-1|few
CSARVGDRGDEQFF
TGCAGTGCTAGAGTTGGGGACAGGGGGGATGAGCAGTTCTTC
>TRBJ2-6|.|TRBV5-1|.
CASSTSGDGANVLTF
TGCGCCAGCAGTACCTCCGGGGACGGGGCCAACGTCCTGACTTTC
>TRBJ2-5|TRBD1|TRBV6-2/TRBV6-3|.
CASRQGETQYF
TGTGCCAGCAGACAGGGGGAGACCCAGTACTTC
>TRBJ2-1|TRBD2|TRBV10-1|.
CASSPGGLTHQQFF
TGCGCCAGCAGTCCGGGGGGGCTTACCCACCAGCAGTTCTTC
>TRBJ1-1|.|TRBV20-1|few
CSARVQALNTEAFF
TGCAGTGCTAGAGTGCAGGCGCTGAACACTGAAGCTTTCTTT
>TRBJ1-1|.|TRBV6-2/TRBV6-3|few
CASSYISHTEAFF
TGTGCCAGCAGTTACATTTCCCACACTGAAGCTTTCTTT
>TRBJ2-2|.|TRBV11-2|.
CASRPTRAGELFF
TGTGCCAGCAGACCTACTAGGGCCGGGGAGCTGTTTTTT
>TRBJ2-1|TRBD2|TRBV5-1|few
CASSLAPGGTNEQFF
TGCGCCAGCAGCTTGGCCCCGGGGGGGACCAATGAGCAGTTCTTC
>TRBJ2-3|.|TRBV25-1|.
CASSEYRAADTQYF
TGTGCCAGCAGTGAATATCGGGCCGCAGATACGCAGTATTTT
>TRBJ1-1|.|TRBV7-9|few
CASSFLREAANTEAFF
TGTGCCAGCAGCTTTCTTCGCGAGGCAGCGAACACTGAAGCTTTCTTT
>TRBJ2-2|.|TRBV12-3/TRBV12-4|.
CASSDYRTGELFF
TGTGCCAGCAGCGACTATCGGACCGGGGAGCTGTTTTTT
>TRBJ1-4|.|TRBV6-6|few
CASRPDTPTNEKLFF
TGTGCCAGCAGGCCGGACACACCAACTAATGAAAAACTGTTTTTT
>TRBJ2-5|TRBD1|TRBV4-2|few
CASSQDRSRGLETQYF
TGTGCCAGCAGCCAAGATAGGTCCAGGGGGCTGGAGACCCAGTACTTC
>TRBJ1-1|.|TRBV7-2|few
CASSVRGPLNTEAFF
TGTGCCAGCAGCGTAAGGGGCCCTTTGAACACTGAAGCTTTCTTT
>TRBJ1-1|TRBD1|TRBV12-3/TRBV12-4|few
CASSFRGTNTEAFF
TGTGCCAGCAGTTTCAGGGGGACGAACACTGAAGCTTTCTTT
>TRBJ2-5|.|TRBV12-3/TRBV12-4|.
CASSRRSPGRGTQYF
TGTGCCAGCAGCCGCCGCAGCCCCGGACGAGGGACCCAGTACTTC
>TRBJ2-1|.|TRBV5-5|.
CASSLSSLVNNEQFF
TGTGCCAGCAGCTTGTCGAGTCTCGTCAACAATGAGCAGTTCTTC
>TRBJ2-1|TRBD2|TRBV6-2/TRBV6-3|.
CASTRTSAGSEQFF
TGTGCCAGTACCAGGACTAGCGCGGGAAGTGAGCAGTTCTTC
>TRBJ2-1|.|TRBV7-7|few
CASSLAPGHNEQFF
TGTGCCAGCAGCTTAGCCCCGGGGCACAATGAGCAGTTCTTC
>TRBJ2-3|.|TRBV28|many
CASSTGSEGADTQYF
TGTGCCAGCAGTACAGGGTCTGAGGGTGCAGATACGCAGTATTTT
>TRBJ2-1|.|TRBV3-1|many
CASSQDSVFSSYNEQFF
TGTGCCAGCAGCCAAGATTCGGTGTTTTCCTCCTACAATGAGCAGTTCTTC
>TRBJ2-7|.|TRBV6-5|.
CASSYGGAAEQYF
TGTGCCAGCAGTTACGGGGGGGCGGCCGAGCAGTACTTC
>TRBJ1-4|.|TRBV5-1|many
CASSFGEPFNEKLFF
TGCGCCAGCAGCTTCGGAGAACCGTTTAATGAAAAACTGTTTTTT
>TRBJ2-2|.|TRBV12-3/TRBV12-4|many
CASSLLATGELFF
TGTGCCAGCAGTTTGTTAGCAACCGGGGAGCTGTTTTTT
>TRBJ1-2|.|TRBV4-2|many
CASSQEGGYTF
TGTGCCAGCAGCCAAGAGGGGGGCTACACCTTC
>TRBJ2-5|TRBD2|TRBV6-1|few
CASSEVWVVAGASGETQYF
TGTGCCAGCAGTGAAGTTTGGGTGGTAGCGGGGGCCTCCGGGGAGACCCAGTACTTC
>TRBJ1-5|.|TRBV10-3|many
CAIRGPSGTYQPQHF
TGTGCCATCAGAGGACCGTCCGGGACCTATCAGCCCCAGCATTTT
>TRBJ2-7|TRBD2|TRBV5-5|few
CASSGGGLAYEQYF
TGTGCCAGCAGCGGGGGGGGACTAGCCTACGAGCAGTACTTC